Presented here are 9 T cell receptor beta chains from one specimen sequenced in a study of blood T cell repertoires in COVID-19. Clones were read by immunoSEQ multiplex PCR, and TCRdb kept only the in-frame ones, dropping some. The table records 75,000 or so clones, 82% of them present only once. Material for sequencing was peripheral blood. These receptors all stem from a man aged 55 to 70 with acute or convalescent COVID-19.

The rearrangement links TRBV2 to TRBJ2-5; weak D call: TRBD1 (5 bases). Deletions cut 3 bases from V and 2 bases from J, with 10 bases between. The germline V gene encodes CDR1 SNHLY and CDR2 FYNNEI. This CDR3 region has 14 residues. CDR3 nucleotide sequence: TGTGCCAGCAGTGATGGCAGGGCACAAGAGACCCAGTACTTC. Translating gives CASSDGRAQETQYF.

The rearrangement links TRBV18 to TRBJ1-1, with D unresolved. This CDR3 spans 12 amino acids. Germline V gene lookup returns CDR1 KGHSH and CDR2 LQKENI. Trimming cost V 6 bases and J 3 bases, with 8 bases left between them. DNA of the CDR3: TGTGCCAGCTCGAGGGCACACACTGAAGCTTTCTTT. It is translated as CASSRAHTEAFF. The complete variable domain, with remaining parts taken from reference TRBV18 and TRBJ1-1, reads NAGVMQNPRHLVRRRGQEARLRCSPMKGHSHVYWYRQLPEEGLKFMVYLQKENIIDESGMPKERFSAEFPKEGPSILRIQQVVRGDSAAYFCASSRAHTEAFFGQGTRLTVV.

V is TRBV30 and J is TRBJ1-1, with D possibly TRBD1 on 5 matching bases. V was pared by 4 bases and J by 7 bases, with 10 bases between. Germline V lookup: CDR1 GTSNPN, CDR2 SVGIG (reference sequence). The CDR3 covers 11 residues. CDR3 coding DNA: TGTGCCTGGACGACAGCTTTTGAAGCTTTCTTT. Translated, it gives CAWTTAFEAFF.

This clone was observed a single time. The gene calls are TRBV19 and TRBJ2-5; weak D call: TRBD2 (6 bases). The germline CDR1 and CDR2 sequences are LNHDA and SQIVND (reference sequence). With 7 bases removed from V and 5 bases from J, the gap between germline ends came to 17 bases. The CDR3 contains 14 residues. CDR3 DNA: TGTGCCAGTACCGGGCGGGGAGAGACGGAGACCCAGTACTTC. It yields the protein CASTGRGETETQYF.

The chain joins TRBV7-2 to TRBJ2-3; 7 bases map to TRBD2. The germline V gene encodes CDR1 SGHTA and CDR2 FQGNSA. V trimming: 0 bases; J trimming: 3 bases; junction bases outside the gene matches: 0. This CDR3 is 14 amino acids long. CDR3 sequence reads: CASSLAGLTDTQYF. CDR3 DNA sequence: TGTGCCAGCAGCTTAGCGGGACTAACAGATACGCAGTATTTT.

The chain links TRBV13 to TRBJ2-5; 8 nucleotides line up with TRBD2. Germline lookup yields CDR1 PRHDT and CDR2 FYEKMQ (reference sequence). The V and J ends lost 5 bases and 2 bases, in that order; junction bases with no gene match: 10. This CDR3 spans 16 amino acids. The CDR3 DNA reads TGTGCCAGCAGCCATCCCCCGGGGGGGACTCAAGAGACCCAGTACTTC. It specifies CASSHPPGGTQETQYF.

The CDR3 DNA follows: TGTGCCAGCAGCTCGACAGGGAACACTGAAGCTTTCTTT. Translating it yields CASSSTGNTEAFF. V and J are TRBV7-8 and TRBJ1-1; D may be TRBD1 (6 bases). This CDR3 has 13 residues. With 4 bases removed from V and 1 base from J, the gap between germline ends came to 7 bases. The germline CDR1 and CDR2 sequences are SGHVS and FQNEAQ.

V and J are TRBV28 and TRBJ1-5; tentative D call: TRBD1 (6 bases). This CDR3 comprises 15 residues. V lost 2 bases and J 4 bases, leaving 12 bases between the germline ends. In germline, CDR1 is MDHEN, CDR2 SYDVKM. Here the CDR3 DNA reads TGTGCCAGCAGTTTACGGGACACCTTAAATCAGCCCCAGCATTTT. It specifies CASSLRDTLNQPQHF.

This clone was seen a few times. The rearrangement joins TRBV7-2 to TRBJ1-6; 9 nucleotides agree with TRBD1. The CDR3 runs to 14 residues. CDR1 is SGHTA and CDR2 is FQGNSA in the germline V gene. V shed 6 bases and J 10 bases; nucleotides not matched to a gene: 7. DNA for the CDR3: TGTGCCAGCAGTTTGGGACAGGGTGGATCACCCCTCCACTTT. Residues: CASSLGQGGSPLHF.